A selection of T cell receptor beta chains follows, all from one sample in a study of blood T cell repertoires in COVID-19. Sequenced by immunoSEQ multiplex PCR; TCRdb stores in-frame clones only, minus some. Seen here are under 250,000 clones, roughly 84% observed once, and the top ten hold over 15%. Sequencing input: peripheral blood. These TCRs come from a man in his fifties with COVID-19, enrolled during active disease. The CDR3 runs from the conserved cysteine through the conserved F or W. The D gene is left open where the match is weak. Some rows have no size entry. The others give once, few or many, or a class for an expanded clone.

CDR3 protein,CDR3 DNA,J gene,clone size,V gene,D gene,CDR3 length
CASSYSMIRGAWEQYF,TGTGCCAGCAGTTACTCGATGATCCGCGGGGCTTGGGAGCAGTACTTC,TRBJ2-7,-,TRBV6-6,-,16
CASEEGDSPLHF,TGTGCCAGCGAGGAGGGTGATTCACCCCTCCACTTT,TRBJ1-6,-,TRBV28,-,12
CASSFQFEQYF,TGTGCCAGCAGTTTTCAGTTCGAGCAGTACTTC,TRBJ2-7,-,TRBV28,-,11
CASSLRQSLYSPLHF,TGTGCCAGCAGCTTGAGACAGTCCCTATATTCACCCCTCCACTTT,TRBJ1-6,-,TRBV7-2,-,15
CASSIDGPRGLGQPQHF,TGTGCCAGTAGTATAGACGGGCCCAGGGGGCTAGGTCAGCCCCAGCATTTT,TRBJ1-5,-,TRBV19,TRBD1,17
CASSVRLAIDEQFF,TGTGCCAGCAGTGTGAGACTAGCAATCGATGAGCAGTTCTTC,TRBJ2-1,-,TRBV2,TRBD2,14
CASSLTPGGSSDEQYF,TGTGCCAGCAGTTTAACCCCAGGGGGCTCCTCCGACGAGCAGTACTTC,TRBJ2-7,-,TRBV28,TRBD1,16
CATSDETSGSMDEQFF,TGTGCCACCAGTGATGAAACTAGCGGGAGTATGGATGAGCAGTTCTTC,TRBJ2-1,-,TRBV24-1,TRBD2,16
CASSKGQAQETQYF,TGTGCCAGCAGCAAGGGACAGGCGCAAGAGACCCAGTACTTC,TRBJ2-5,-,TRBV5-8,TRBD1,14
CASSYWSVTDTQYF,TGTGCCAGCAGTTACTGGTCAGTTACAGATACGCAGTATTTT,TRBJ2-3,-,TRBV6-2/TRBV6-3,-,14
CASSLYTGEENSPLHF,TGTGCCAGCAGCTTGTATACAGGGGAAGAAAATTCACCCCTCCACTTT,TRBJ1-6,-,TRBV5-6,TRBD1,16
CSVATGSVPNEQFF,TGCAGCGTTGCAACAGGGTCCGTACCCAATGAGCAGTTCTTC,TRBJ2-1,few,TRBV29-1,-,14
CASSSLAGGGEQFF,TGTGCCAGCAGTTCACTAGCGGGAGGCGGTGAGCAGTTCTTC,TRBJ2-1,-,TRBV27,TRBD2,14
CASSERREGEQFF,TGCGCCAGCAGTGAGCGGCGGGAGGGTGAGCAGTTCTTC,TRBJ2-1,-,TRBV10-2,TRBD2,13
CASSYVTANSPLHF,TGTGCCAGCAGTTACGTGACAGCGAATTCACCCCTCCACTTT,TRBJ1-6,-,TRBV6-5,-,14
CASSPRSDRFTEAFF,TGTGCCAGCAGCCCCCGGTCGGACAGGTTCACTGAAGCTTTCTTT,TRBJ1-1,once,TRBV9,TRBD1,15
CATMSGVYNEQFF,TGTGCCACCATGTCAGGGGTGTACAATGAGCAGTTCTTC,TRBJ2-1,-,TRBV24-1,-,13
CATSKGERGVVSEQFF,TGTGCCACCAGCAAGGGGGAGCGGGGAGTCGTTAGTGAGCAGTTCTTC,TRBJ2-1,-,TRBV24-1,-,16
CASSVGSSGVYEQYF,TGTGCCAGCAGCGTTGGGTCTAGCGGGGTTTACGAGCAGTACTTC,TRBJ2-7,once,TRBV9,TRBD2,15
CATSTSGGSEQFF,TGTGCCACTTCGACTAGCGGCGGGAGTGAGCAGTTCTTC,TRBJ2-1,-,TRBV12-3/TRBV12-4,TRBD2,13
CASSYSLGLANEQYF,TGTGCCAGCAGTTACTCATTGGGACTAGCGAACGAGCAGTACTTC,TRBJ2-7,-,TRBV6-5,TRBD2,15
CASSEAAGGGLEAFF,TGTGCCAGCAGTGAAGCGGCGGGGGGCGGTCTCGAAGCTTTCTTT,TRBJ1-1,-,TRBV6-1,-,15
CASSPGLVNYEQYF,TGTGCCAGCAGCCCGGGACTGGTGAACTACGAGCAGTACTTC,TRBJ2-7,-,TRBV11-1,-,14
CASRAPGQGQYF,TGTGCCAGCAGGGCGCCGGGACAGGGACAGTATTTT,TRBJ2-3,-,TRBV2,TRBD1,12
CASSYDRVYGYTF,TGTGCCAGCAGCTACGACAGGGTTTATGGCTACACCTTC,TRBJ1-2,-,TRBV5-4,TRBD1,13
CASKVGVNTGELFF,TGTGCCAGCAAGGTCGGGGTGAACACCGGGGAGCTGTTTTTT,TRBJ2-2,-,TRBV6-5,-,14
CASSGTGKLYYEQYF,TGTGCCAGCAGCGGGACAGGGAAACTATACTACGAGCAGTACTTC,TRBJ2-7,-,TRBV5-6,TRBD1,15
CASRRIGGGYGYTF,TGTGCCAGCAGGAGGATTGGGGGAGGCTATGGCTACACCTTC,TRBJ1-2,-,TRBV6-5,-,14
CASTGTYNEQFF,TGTGCCAGCACAGGGACCTACAATGAGCAGTTCTTC,TRBJ2-1,-,TRBV6-5,-,12
CASSLVNGGYQDREKLFF,TGTGCCAGCAGCTTAGTAAACGGCGGGTATCAGGATCGGGAAAAACTGTTTTTT,TRBJ1-4,-,TRBV7-9,-,18
CASSHRRQGTNQPQHF,TGTGCCAGTAGCCATAGGCGGCAGGGTACTAATCAGCCCCAGCATTTT,TRBJ1-5,-,TRBV19,-,16
CASSSGGGGRQFF,TGTGCCAGCAGCTCAGGCGGGGGGGGCCGCCAGTTCTTC,TRBJ2-1,-,TRBV11-2,TRBD2,13
CASSLGRGSNQPQHF,TGTGCCAGCAGCTTAGGGAGAGGAAGCAATCAGCCCCAGCATTTT,TRBJ1-5,-,TRBV7-8,-,15
CASSMGLAGAETQYF,TGTGCCAGTAGTATGGGACTAGCAGGGGCGGAGACCCAGTACTTC,TRBJ2-5,once,TRBV19,TRBD2,15
CATSLGQGEETQYF,TGTGCCACCAGCTTAGGACAGGGGGAAGAGACCCAGTACTTC,TRBJ2-5,-,TRBV15,TRBD1,14
CASSKKGTRAWVDNEQFF,TGTGCCAGCAGCAAAAAGGGGACTAGAGCCTGGGTAGACAATGAGCAGTTCTTC,TRBJ2-1,few,TRBV21-1,-,18
CASSLGLAGADTQYF,TGTGCCAGCAGCCTAGGACTAGCAGGCGCAGATACGCAGTATTTT,TRBJ2-3,-,TRBV3-1/TRBV3-2,TRBD2,15
CASSRETTSPLHF,TGTGCCAGCAGCCGGGAAACAACCTCACCCCTCCACTTT,TRBJ1-6,-,TRBV5-4,-,13
CASSVAEGAGLLWETQYF,TGTGCCAGCAGCGTAGCTGAGGGGGCGGGACTCCTTTGGGAGACCCAGTACTTC,TRBJ2-5,-,TRBV9,-,18
CASSQDYRQETQYF,TGTGCCAGCAGCCAGGACTACCGACAAGAGACCCAGTACTTC,TRBJ2-5,few,TRBV7-2,-,14
CASSLTRGGAGEAFF,TGTGCCAGCAGCTTAACGCGTGGTGGTGCGGGTGAAGCTTTCTTT,TRBJ1-1,-,TRBV7-2,-,15
CASSLAGGSYGYTF,TGTGCCAGCAGCTTAGCAGGGGGCAGCTATGGCTACACCTTC,TRBJ1-2,-,TRBV7-9,TRBD1,14
CASSQVEVGVRNEQFF,TGCGCCAGCAGCCAAGTAGAAGTGGGAGTAAGAAATGAGCAGTTCTTC,TRBJ2-1,-,TRBV4-1,-,16
CASSLGAPAYSGELFF,TGTGCCAGCAGCTTAGGGGCCCCCGCATACAGCGGGGAGCTGTTTTTT,TRBJ2-2,-,TRBV7-2,-,16
CASSLAVDPGLKTDPVGYEQYF,TGTGCCAGCAGCTTAGCGGTTGATCCTGGCCTAAAGACAGACCCGGTAGGGTACGAGCAGTACTTC,TRBJ2-7,-,TRBV7-6,-,22
CSVAFGGATYNEQFF,TGCAGCGTTGCGTTCGGCGGGGCAACCTACAATGAGCAGTTCTTC,TRBJ2-1,-,TRBV29-1,-,15
CASSHRGLSGNTIYF,TGTGCCAGCAGCCACAGGGGGCTTTCTGGAAACACCATATATTTT,TRBJ1-3,few,TRBV7-9,TRBD1,15
CASSLSRTGNQPQHF,TGTGCCAGCAGCTTGTCTAGGACAGGCAATCAGCCCCAGCATTTT,TRBJ1-5,-,TRBV5-8,-,15
CASSLATGSSSYEQYF,TGTGCCAGCAGCTTGGCTACAGGGAGTAGCTCCTACGAGCAGTACTTC,TRBJ2-7,-,TRBV5-6,-,16
CASSPTRDSRPPQHF,TGCGCCAGCAGCCCAACCAGGGACAGCCGACCCCCCCAGCATTTT,TRBJ1-5,-,TRBV4-1,TRBD1,15
CASKLGQGRYQPQHF,TGTGCCAGTAAATTAGGACAGGGGCGGTATCAGCCCCAGCATTTT,TRBJ1-5,-,TRBV19,TRBD1,15
CATSRVQDTEAFF,TGTGCCACCAGCAGAGTGCAGGACACTGAAGCTTTCTTT,TRBJ1-1,-,TRBV15,-,13
CASSLGLAPDTQYF,TGCGCCAGCAGCCTAGGACTAGCCCCAGATACGCAGTATTTT,TRBJ2-3,-,TRBV4-1,TRBD2,14
CASSTYTEAFF,TGTGCCAGCAGTACATACACTGAAGCTTTCTTT,TRBJ1-1,-,TRBV6-5,-,11
CASRPPGQGDYTF,TGTGCCAGCAGACCGCCGGGACAGGGAGACTACACCTTC,TRBJ1-2,-,TRBV7-2,TRBD1,13
CARSLDPPAGVCGEQFF,TGTGCCAGAAGCTTGGATCCTCCAGCGGGAGTTTGCGGTGAGCAGTTCTTC,TRBJ2-1,-,TRBV5-3,TRBD2,17
CASSDRDYGYTF,TGCGCCAGCAGCGACAGGGACTATGGCTACACCTTC,TRBJ1-2,once,TRBV5-1,TRBD1,12
CASSPIRGTYTGELFF,TGTGCCAGCAGCCCGATTCGTGGGACTTACACCGGGGAGCTGTTTTTT,TRBJ2-2,once,TRBV28,-,16
CASSSGDRVAGELFF,TGTGCCAGCAGTTCGGGGGACAGGGTGGCCGGGGAGCTGTTTTTT,TRBJ2-2,many,TRBV28,TRBD1,15
CASSSASTGGGNEQFF,TGTGCCAGCAGCTCTGCCTCGACAGGGGGAGGCAATGAGCAGTTCTTC,TRBJ2-1,once,TRBV7-6,TRBD1,16